What follows are 28 T cell receptor beta chains derived from one specimen sequenced in a study of blood T cell repertoires in COVID-19. Clones were read by immunoSEQ multiplex PCR, and TCRdb kept only the in-frame ones, dropping some. Here the sample spans 350,000 to 450,000 clones, about 89% being singletons. The sequencing sample was made of PBMCs or T cells enriched from blood (not recorded which). These receptor sequences come from a woman aged 35 to 49 who had been exposed to COVID-19.

In this sample, this clone turned up once. This sample also contains other DNA sequences that code for the same CDR3. This chain's CDR3 is CASSPGTGVRYGYTF. CDR3 in DNA: TGCGCCAGCAGCCCAGGGACAGGAGTTCGGTATGGCTACACCTTC. The chain combines TRBV5-1 with TRBJ1-2; 8 bases are a match to TRBD1. This CDR3 has 15 amino acids. With 4 bases clipped from V and 5 bases from J, the junction kept 10 bases outside the gene matches. Germline V gene data show CDR1 as SGHRS and CDR2 as YFSETQ.

The DNA of the CDR3 is TGTGCCACCAGTGACACAGGGTACAACTATGGCTACACCTTC. This translates into CATSDTGYNYGYTF. This rearrangement joins TRBV24-1 to TRBJ1-2, with a possible D match to TRBD1 (6 bases). Germline-derived CDR1 and CDR2 are KGHDR and SFDVKD. The CDR3 length is 14 residues. V was pared by 4 bases and J by 2 bases, with 10 bases between.

The chain couples TRBV12-3 or TRBV12-4 to TRBJ2-6; no definite D call. The ends were cut back, 6 bases at V and 0 bases at J, with 3 bases in the middle. The CDR3 covers 13 residues. In DNA, the CDR3 is TGTGCCAGCAGCCACTCTGGGGCCAACGTCCTGACTTTC. This codes for CASSHSGANVLTF.

V is TRBV19 and J is TRBJ1-4, with D possibly TRBD1 on 5 matching bases. CDR1 is LNHDA, CDR2 SQIVND, per germline (reference sequence). Between the trimmed V and J ends, which lost 8 bases and 8 bases, there was a span of 18 bases. This CDR3 comprises 14 residues. This chain's CDR3 is CASRWDGRGEKLFF. The CDR3 coding sequence is TGTGCCAGTCGCTGGGACGGGCGGGGAGAAAAACTGTTTTTT.

This chain uses TRBV19 with TRBJ1-5, with D tentatively TRBD1 (5 bases). Germline CDR1 LNHDA, CDR2 SQIVND (reference sequence). This CDR3 contains 13 residues. Trimming shortened V by 7 bases and J by 5 bases, and 12 bases separated the two germline ends. CDR3 sequence: CASTRQGYQPQHF. The CDR3 nucleotides read TGTGCCAGTACGAGGCAGGGATATCAGCCCCAGCATTTT.

In its sample, this clone was seen once. This rearrangement joins TRBV13 to TRBJ1-2; the D is unclear. Trimming shortened V by 2 bases and J by 0 bases, and 13 bases separated the two germline ends. The germline V gene has CDR1 PRHDT and CDR2 FYEKMQ (reference sequence). The CDR3 is 16 residues long. The CDR3, as DNA: TGTGCCAGCAGCTTATCAGGTTGGCCTACTAACTATGGCTACACCTTC. Translating it yields CASSLSGWPTNYGYTF.

This chain links TRBV19 with TRBJ2-7, with TRBD2 identical over 12 bases. The CDR3 runs to 16 residues. V trimming: 10 bases; J trimming: 5 bases; junction bases outside the gene matches: 15. Germline V gene sequence: CDR1 LNHDA, CDR2 SQIVND (reference sequence). The CDR3 coding sequence is TGTGCCACCCATCCTGGCCCTAGCGGGAGGGGCAACGAGCAGTACTTC. Protein: CATHPGPSGRGNEQYF.

V usage is TRBV11-1 and J usage is TRBJ1-2, with a possible D match to TRBD1 (5 bases). The CDR3 runs 14 residues. V lost 4 bases and J 4 bases, leaving 13 bases between the germline ends. Germline CDR1 is SGHAT and CDR2 is FQDESV (reference sequence). The DNA for the CDR3 is TGTGCCAGCAGCTCCGGACGGGGGACCTATGGCTACACCTTC. Encoded protein: CASSSGRGTYGYTF.

The chain is built from TRBV5-4 and TRBJ2-2, with D hard to call. V was shortened by 1 base and J by 6 bases, with 10 bases between the two germline ends. There are 14 residues in the CDR3. The V gene's germline CDR1 is SGHNT and CDR2 YYREEE (reference sequence). The CDR3 protein is CASSLKTPAGELFF. As DNA, the CDR3 is TGTGCCAGCAGCTTGAAGACACCGGCCGGGGAGCTGTTTTTT.

The rearrangement links TRBV7-2 to TRBJ2-3; D unclear. The CDR3 sequence is 18 residues long. Germline V gene sequence: CDR1 SGHTA, CDR2 FQGNSA. Trimming removed 2 bases from V and 0 bases from J, with 18 bases in between. This CDR3 is CASSLYREALPSTDTQYF. Here the CDR3 DNA reads TGTGCCAGCAGCTTATATCGTGAGGCGTTACCTAGCACAGATACGCAGTATTTT.

The V call is TRBV5-8, the J call TRBJ1-5; 9 nucleotides line up with TRBD1. J was trimmed by 2 bases and V by 6 bases; bases with no gene match: 3. The CDR3 is 14 residues long. Germline V gives CDR1 SGHTS, CDR2 YDEGEE. The CDR3 loop is CASTRDRGNQPQHF. CDR3 nucleotides: TGTGCCAGCACCCGGGACAGGGGCAATCAGCCCCAGCATTTT. The complete variable domain, with remaining parts taken from reference TRBV5-8 and TRBJ1-5, reads EAGVTQSPTHLIKTRGQQATLRCSPISGHTSVYWYQQALGLGLQFLLWYDEGEERNRGNFPPRFSGRQFPNYSSELNVNALELEDSALYLCASTRDRGNQPQHFGDGTRLSIL.

The CDR3 nucleotides are TGTGCCTGGAGTACTCCCGGGACAGGGGGGTATACGCAGTATTTT. It translates to CAWSTPGTGGYTQYF. The chain recombines TRBV30 with TRBJ2-3, with TRBD1 matching 11 bases. In germline, CDR1 is GTSNPN, CDR2 SVGIG (reference sequence). The CDR3 sequence is 15 residues long. With 2 bases clipped from V and 7 bases from J, the junction kept 8 bases outside the gene matches.

Only one count was recorded for this clone. This chain joins TRBV28 and TRBJ1-2, with TRBD1 as a possible D gene (5 bases). The germline V gene has CDR1 MDHEN and CDR2 SYDVKM. The CDR3 totals 15 residues. V was pared by 4 bases and J by 8 bases, with 20 bases between. CDR3 nucleotides: TGTGCCAGCAGTTCCCCTCCAGACAGAACCCAGGGCTACACCTTC. Translating gives CASSSPPDRTQGYTF.

The chain is built from TRBV4-1 and TRBJ2-3; TRBD2 aligns across 14 bases. The length of the CDR3 is 19 residues. V trimming: 0 bases; J trimming: 5 bases; junction bases outside the gene matches: 10. Germline-derived CDR1 and CDR2 are MGHRA and YSYEKL. DNA for the CDR3: TGCGCCAGCAGCCAAGAATCACGGACTAGCGGGAGGAGGAGAGATACGCAGTATTTT. It encodes CASSQESRTSGRRRDTQYF.

The CDR3 DNA sequence: TGTGCCAGCAGCTTGGGCCCCGGGACTAGCGGGAGATCCTACGAGCAGTACTTC. Protein: CASSLGPGTSGRSYEQYF. The chain is built from TRBV7-6 and TRBJ2-7; 14 positions match TRBD2. The CDR3 totals 18 residues. After removal of 3 bases from V and 1 base from J, the junction contained 8 bases not matched to a gene. Germline CDR1 is SGHVS and CDR2 is FNYEAQ. Full variable domain (outside the CDR3, taken from reference TRBV7-6 and TRBJ2-7): GAGVSQSPRYKVTKRGQDVALRCDPISGHVSLYWYRQALGQGPEFLTYFNYEAQQDKSGLPNDRFSAERPEGSISTLTIQRTEQRDSAMYRCASSLGPGTSGRSYEQYFGPGTRLTVT.

The rearrangement links TRBV9 to TRBJ1-2; a weak D match, TRBD1 (5 bases). Germline assignment: CDR1 SGDLS and CDR2 YYNGEE. The V end lost 0 bases, the J end lost 3 bases, and 12 bases lay between the germline ends. The CDR3 extends over 15 amino acids. The CDR3 DNA sequence: TGTGCCAGCAGCGTAGGGGGTCAGGGCCACTATGGCTACACCTTC. Its protein is CASSVGGQGHYGYTF.

The V and J genes are TRBV6-2 or TRBV6-3 and TRBJ1-2; 8 bases match TRBD1. Germline V gene data show CDR1 as MNHEY and CDR2 as SVGEGT. This CDR3 contains 17 residues. Germline trimming cut 3 bases from V and 2 bases from J; bases unmatched to any gene: 11. CDR3 loop: CASSYRTGSDSNYGYTF. The DNA for the CDR3 is TGTGCCAGCAGTTATCGGACAGGGTCCGACAGCAACTATGGCTACACCTTC.

The genes are TRBV5-1 and TRBJ1-1, with 8 bases fitting TRBD1. V shed 6 bases and J 1 base; nucleotides not matched to a gene: 5. The V gene's germline CDR1 is SGHRS and CDR2 YFSETQ. This CDR3 spans 14 amino acids. The chain's CDR3 is CASTKQGGNTEAFF. For the CDR3, the DNA is TGCGCCAGCACCAAACAGGGGGGGAACACTGAAGCTTTCTTT.

In its sample, this clone was seen once. The chain joins TRBV25-1 to TRBJ2-6; TRBD1 aligns across 9 bases. CDR3 length equals 17 residues. V shed 4 bases, J shed 1 base, and the junction held 5 bases outside the gene matches. Germline V CDR1 and CDR2: MGHDK, SYGVNS. The CDR3 sequence is CASSVGQGRSGANVLTF. The CDR3 nucleotides are TGTGCCAGCAGTGTCGGACAGGGGAGGTCTGGGGCCAACGTCCTGACTTTC.

The rearrangement uses TRBV24-1 and TRBJ1-5; no firm D call. The CDR3 is 14 residues long. V was cut by 1 base and J by 4 bases, with 7 bases left in between. The V gene's germline CDR1 is KGHDR and CDR2 SFDVKD. CDR3 sequence reads: CATSDFSGNQPQHF. CDR3 bases: TGTGCCACCAGTGATTTCTCCGGGAATCAGCCCCAGCATTTT.

The chain links TRBV2 to TRBJ2-4, with D possibly matching TRBD2 (6 bases). CDR3 size: 15 residues. Germline assignment: CDR1 SNHLY and CDR2 FYNNEI. Deletions cut 8 bases from V and 0 bases from J, with 14 bases between. The chain's CDR3 is CASRDFELAKNIQYF. The CDR3 nucleotides read TGTGCCAGCCGGGACTTTGAGTTAGCCAAAAACATTCAGTACTTC.

The chain recombines TRBV19 with TRBJ1-3, with 8 nucleotides matching TRBD1. Trimming took 2 bases from V and 0 from J; bases not matched to a gene: 12. Germline loops: CDR1 LNHDA, CDR2 SQIVND (reference sequence). This CDR3 has 19 residues. As DNA, the CDR3 is TGTGCCAGTAGTATACTAGCTCAGGACAGGGAGAACTCTGGAAACACCATATATTTT. It codes for CASSILAQDRENSGNTIYF. Looking up the rest from reference TRBV19 and TRBJ1-3 gives the full variable domain: DGGITQSPKYLFRKEGQNVTLSCEQNLNHDAMYWYRQDPGQGLRLIYYSQIVNDFQKGDIAEGYSVSREKKESFPLTVTSAQKNPTAFYLCASSILAQDRENSGNTIYFGEGSWLTVV.

The V gene is TRBV14, the J gene TRBJ2-7; TRBD1 is a possible D gene (6 bases). The CDR3 is made up of 14 amino acids. Germline V CDR1 and CDR2: SGHDN, FVKESK. V gave up 4 bases and J gave up 4 bases, with 14 bases separating them. CDR3 amino acids: CASSRPGQDYEQYF. The CDR3, as DNA: TGTGCCAGCAGCCGCCCGGGACAAGATTACGAGCAGTACTTC.

The chain is built from TRBV7-8 and TRBJ1-6, with D maybe TRBD1 (5 bases). Between the trimmed V and J ends, which lost 2 bases and 9 bases, there was a span of 11 bases. This CDR3 contains 14 residues. Germline V gene data show CDR1 as SGHVS and CDR2 as FQNEAQ. In DNA, the CDR3 is TGTGCCAGCAGCTTACAAAGGGGTAGTTCACCCCTCCACTTT. As protein: CASSLQRGSSPLHF.

V usage is TRBV18 and J usage is TRBJ1-2; 9 nucleotides agree with TRBD1. Germline values: CDR1 KGHSH, CDR2 LQKENI. V shed 4 bases, J shed 4 bases, and the junction held 4 bases outside the gene matches. The CDR3 covers 14 residues. This chain's CDR3 is CASSRDRVSYGYTF. Written as DNA, the CDR3 is TGTGCCAGCTCACGGGACAGGGTTTCCTATGGCTACACCTTC.

The gene calls are TRBV3-1 (or the pseudogene TRBV3-2) and TRBJ1-3, with 8 positions matching TRBD1. V gave up 0 bases and J gave up 2 bases; unmatched junction bases: 6. The CDR3 loop spans 17 amino acids. Germline V lookup: CDR1 LGHDT, CDR2 YNNKEL (reference sequence). CDR3 residues: CASSQDPPGGTGNTIYF. The CDR3 DNA follows: TGTGCCAGCAGCCAAGATCCCCCAGGGGGCACTGGAAACACCATATATTTT.

The V gene is TRBV7-9, the J gene TRBJ1-3, with D unclear. The CDR3 is 15 amino acids. Germline V CDR1 and CDR2: SEHNR, FQNEAQ (reference sequence). V was trimmed by 0 bases and J by 0 bases, leaving 6 bases between them. The CDR3 spells CASSLAPSSGNTIYF. The CDR3 coding sequence is TGTGCCAGCAGCTTAGCCCCTAGCTCTGGAAACACCATATATTTT.

This sequence joins TRBV3-1 (or the pseudogene TRBV3-2) and TRBJ1-3; D remains unclear. V shed 0 bases and J shed 13 bases, with 7 bases lying between them. CDR3 length: 11 residues. The germline V gene encodes CDR1 LGHDT and CDR2 YNNKEL (reference sequence). The CDR3 protein is CASSQEWEIYF. The CDR3 region has the DNA TGTGCCAGCAGCCAAGAATGGGAGATATATTTT.